These T cell receptor beta chains were read from a single sample in a study of patients and donors after allogeneic stem cell transplantation. TCRdb redid the calling of the RT-PCR reads with MiXCR, one entry per CDR3 protein. This sample yields over 65,000 distinct CDR3 sequences, of which less than 30% are seen a single time; roughly 29% belongs to the top ten. Source material: blood, either unsorted or a sorted T cell fraction (not recorded which). Receptors originate from a human donor who was either an allogeneic HSCT recipient or a stem cell or donor lymphocyte infusion donor (not recorded which). It is not recorded whose cells these are; they may come from a transplant donor. Both conserved end residues are part of each CDR3. A D gene is named only where the DNA matches it firmly. Where a row states a size, it is once, few, many or the class of an expanded clone; other rows omit it.

D gene,J gene,clone size,V gene,CDR3 protein,CDR3 DNA
-,TRBJ1-2,-,TRBV20-1,CSARDGQPYGYTF,TGCAGTGCTAGAGACGGACAGCCCTATGGCTACACCTTC
-,TRBJ2-3,-,TRBV10-3,CAITPGSWGTDTQYF,TGTGCCATCACCCCAGGGTCGTGGGGCACAGATACGCAGTATTTT
-,TRBJ1-6,many,TRBV6-5,CASSYRGGSYNSPLHF,TGTGCCAGCAGTTACCGAGGGGGCTCCTATAATTCACCCCTCCACTTT
-,TRBJ2-5,once,TRBV7-9,CASSLSQGIETQYF,TGTGCCAGCAGCTTAAGTCAGGGGATAGAGACCCAGTACTTC
-,TRBJ1-1,-,TRBV12-3/TRBV12-4,CASSGSHTEAFF,TGTGCCAGCAGCGGGTCCCACACTGAAGCTTTCTTT
TRBD1,TRBJ2-3,-,TRBV12-3/TRBV12-4,CASRSDRTSPDTQYF,TGTGCCAGCAGGTCGGACAGGACGTCCCCAGATACGCAGTATTTT
TRBD2,TRBJ2-2,-,TRBV7-9,CASSLSAGAGELFF,TGTGCCAGCAGCTTATCGGCGGGGGCCGGGGAGCTGTTTTTT
-,TRBJ2-5,-,TRBV7-2,CASSSPGLPQYF,TGTGCCAGCAGCTCGCCGGGACTTCCACAGTACTTC
-,TRBJ1-4,once,TRBV4-1,CASSQGPVEKLFF,TGCGCCAGCAGCCAAGGACCCGTCGAAAAACTGTTTTTT
-,TRBJ2-1,-,TRBV20-1,CSARETGNYNEQFF,TGCAGTGCCCGGGAGACAGGGAACTACAATGAGCAGTTCTTC
-,TRBJ2-2,few,TRBV5-6,CASNLRTTGTGELFF,TGTGCCAGCAACTTGAGAACGACAGGCACCGGGGAGCTGTTTTTT
-,TRBJ1-5,-,TRBV20-1,CSARDTGQPQHF,TGCAGTGCTAGAGATACAGGTCAGCCCCAGCATTTT
TRBD1,TRBJ1-1,-,TRBV12-5,CASGLHLPGTGGLTEAFF,TGTGCTAGTGGTTTACATCTTCCCGGGACAGGGGGACTGACTGAAGCTTTCTTT
TRBD1,TRBJ1-2,many,TRBV29-1,CSVGPSETGGGYGYTF,TGCAGCGTTGGTCCCTCCGAGACAGGGGGCGGCTATGGCTACACCTTC
-,TRBJ1-1,many,TRBV12-3/TRBV12-4,CASSSGTSQGLNTEAFF,TGTGCCAGCAGTTCCGGCACCTCACAGGGTCTGAACACTGAAGCTTTCTTT
-,TRBJ2-5,-,TRBV7-9,CASSLKAGSPASF,TGTGCCAGCAGCTTAAAGGCGGGGAGCCCCGCTTCCTTC
TRBD1,TRBJ1-4,few,TRBV13,CASSAGTGEELFF,TGTGCCAGCAGCGCAGGGACAGGGGAGGAACTGTTTTTT
TRBD2,TRBJ2-1,few,TRBV24-1,CATSGASGRLTYNEQFF,TGTGCCACCAGTGGGGCTAGCGGGAGGCTTACCTACAATGAGCAGTTCTTC
-,TRBJ2-2,-,TRBV5-1,CASSFVGLAIISGELFF,TGCGCCAGCAGCTTCGTTGGTCTAGCGATTATATCCGGGGAGCTGTTTTTT
-,TRBJ1-2,-,TRBV6-6,CASSYGRVTGYTF,TGTGCCAGCAGTTACGGGAGGGTAACTGGCTACACCTTC
-,TRBJ2-3,-,TRBV5-5,CASSLEGFVGTDTQYF,TGTGCCAGCAGTCTAGAAGGGTTCGTGGGCACAGATACGCAGTATTTT
-,TRBJ1-2,few,TRBV7-2,CASRREASNYGYTF,TGTGCCAGCCGAAGAGAGGCCTCTAACTATGGCTACACCTTC
-,TRBJ1-1,-,TRBV6-2/TRBV6-3,CASSYPAAGDTEAFF,TGTGCCAGCAGTTACCCGGCAGCTGGGGACACTGAAGCTTTCTTT
-,TRBJ1-1,-,TRBV29-1,CSVEDQGAEAFF,TGCAGCGTTGAAGATCAAGGGGCTGAAGCTTTCTTT
-,TRBJ1-2,few,TRBV20-1,CSARDQQGGYGYTF,TGCAGTGCTAGAGATCAACAGGGAGGCTATGGCTACACCTTC
-,TRBJ1-2,-,TRBV27,CASSSQPTPLAPYGYTF,TGTGCCAGCAGTTCGCAACCAACCCCCCTGGCGCCCTATGGCTACACCTTC
TRBD1,TRBJ1-5,-,TRBV7-2,CASSFTGAQPQHF,TGTGCCAGCAGCTTTACAGGGGCTCAGCCCCAGCATTTT
TRBD1,TRBJ2-7,-,TRBV27,CASSFGQGYEQYF,TGTGCCAGCAGTTTTGGACAGGGCTACGAGCAGTACTTC
-,TRBJ1-2,few,TRBV5-1,CASSAGSLRAINYGYTF,TGCGCCAGCAGCGCCGGGAGCCTCCGGGCCATAAACTATGGCTACACCTTC
TRBD1,TRBJ1-4,-,TRBV5-8,CASSLLGQLSEKLFF,TGTGCCAGCAGCTTGTTGGGACAGTTATCTGAAAAACTGTTTTTT
TRBD1,TRBJ1-1,-,TRBV19,CASTPTGVQEAFF,TGTGCCAGTACCCCGACAGGGGTCCAGGAAGCTTTCTTT
TRBD1,TRBJ1-2,-,TRBV7-8,CASSVIGQGDGYTF,TGTGCCAGCAGTGTTATCGGACAGGGAGATGGCTACACCTTC
-,TRBJ2-7,few,TRBV14,CASSQGHYEGEQYF,TGTGCCAGCAGCCAAGGACACTACGAGGGGGAGCAGTACTTC
-,TRBJ1-1,once,TRBV29-1,CSVGGQLNTEAFF,TGCAGCGTCGGAGGACAGCTGAACACTGAAGCTTTCTTT
TRBD2,TRBJ2-1,few,TRBV5-1,CASSFGRKTSGGHNEQFF,TGCGCCAGCAGCTTCGGACGAAAGACTAGCGGGGGGCACAATGAGCAGTTCTTC
-,TRBJ1-1,once,TRBV20-1,CSAYRVEAFF,TGCAGTGCGTACAGGGTTGAAGCTTTCTTT
TRBD1,TRBJ2-7,few,TRBV5-1,CASRFYPNGQVYEQYF,TGCGCCAGCAGGTTTTATCCAAACGGACAGGTCTACGAGCAGTACTTC
-,TRBJ2-2,-,TRBV6-5,CASSSQFANTGELFF,TGTGCCAGCAGTTCCCAGTTCGCGAACACCGGGGAGCTGTTTTTT
TRBD1,TRBJ1-1,-,TRBV27,CASKGTGGRTEAFF,TGTGCCAGCAAGGGAACAGGGGGCCGTACTGAAGCTTTCTTT
TRBD1,TRBJ1-3,few,TRBV12-3/TRBV12-4,CASSNGQGSSDTIYF,TGTGCCAGCAGCAATGGACAGGGAAGCTCAGACACCATATATTTT
TRBD1,TRBJ1-4,few,TRBV20-1,CSAREGQGANKLFF,TGCAGTGCTAGAGAAGGACAGGGGGCGAATAAACTGTTTTTT
-,TRBJ1-1,few,TRBV20-1,CSARSGADEAFF,TGCAGTGCTAGATCAGGGGCGGATGAAGCTTTCTTT
-,TRBJ1-2,few,TRBV15,CATSSMGDGSYGYTF,TGTGCCACCAGCAGTATGGGGGACGGGAGCTATGGCTACACCTTC
TRBD1,TRBJ2-2,few,TRBV6-5,CASKFSRTGKTGELFF,TGTGCCAGCAAATTTTCTAGGACAGGGAAAACCGGGGAGCTGTTTTTT
-,TRBJ1-2,few,TRBV11-2,CASSSLALYGYTF,TGTGCCAGCAGCTCCCTGGCCCTCTATGGCTACACCTTC
-,TRBJ2-1,few,TRBV7-9,CASSLGWNEQFF,TGTGCCAGCAGCTTAGGCTGGAATGAGCAGTTCTTC
-,TRBJ1-3,-,TRBV30,CAWSVQNNLQVSGNTIYF,TGTGCCTGGAGTGTACAGAATAATTTGCAAGTCTCTGGAAACACCATATATTTT
-,TRBJ2-2,medium-sized,TRBV7-8,CASSFGLGAVSHNGGELFF,TGTGCCAGCAGCTTCGGGTTAGGAGCGGTTTCGCATAACGGCGGGGAGCTGTTTTTT
TRBD1,TRBJ1-1,few,TRBV19,CASSIARGDTEAFF,TGTGCCAGTAGTATAGCCAGGGGGGACACTGAAGCTTTCTTT
-,TRBJ2-1,-,TRBV4-1,CASSQESPVYNEQFF,TGCGCCAGCAGCCAAGAATCTCCAGTCTACAATGAGCAGTTCTTC
-,TRBJ1-2,few,TRBV5-6,CASSLFGHSYGYTF,TGTGCCAGCAGCTTGTTCGGACACTCCTATGGCTACACCTTC
-,TRBJ2-5,-,TRBV3-1,CASSHDTHTETQYF,TGTGCCAGCAGCCATGATACCCATACGGAGACCCAGTACTTC
TRBD2,TRBJ2-1,once,TRBV9,CASSSQPGGRQFF,TGTGCCAGCAGCTCCCAACCGGGGGGACGACAGTTCTTC
TRBD1,TRBJ1-1,few,TRBV28,CASTQMGTGPTEAFF,TGTGCCAGCACCCAAATGGGGACAGGGCCCACTGAAGCTTTCTTT
-,TRBJ2-2,-,TRBV20-1,CSAREMAQTNTGELFF,TGCAGTGCTAGAGAAATGGCACAAACGAACACCGGGGAGCTGTTTTTT
-,TRBJ2-2,many,TRBV12-3/TRBV12-4,CASSFRANTGELFF,TGTGCCAGCAGTTTTCGAGCGAACACCGGGGAGCTGTTTTTT
-,TRBJ1-6,-,TRBV6-5,CASSNLTNSPLHF,TGTGCCAGCAGTAACCTGACCAATTCACCCCTCCACTTT
-,TRBJ2-5,-,TRBV28,CASRRQNQETQYF,TGTGCCAGCAGGCGGCAAAACCAAGAGACCCAGTACTTC